This section outlines one T cell receptor (beta chain) sequence together with its context. No antigen is known for it. CDR1 and CDR2 (germline): MDHEN, SYDVKM. The ends were cut back, 8 bases at V and 1 base at J, with 8 bases in the middle. This CDR3 has 12 residues. The sample comes from a study of Graves' ophthalmopathy and Graves' hyperthyroidism. TCR beta CDR3 regions were amplified from RNA transcripts. First-round RT-PCR employed HTBI primers, with a second-round multiplex PCR after it. TCRdb reprocessed the multiplex PCR reads with MiXCR, giving one entry per CDR3 protein. The sample includes hundreds of thousands of distinct CDR3 sequences, around a fifth of them seen just once. Study-wide results and caveats: Blood also carried most expanded thyroid clonotypes exceeding 0.001 frequency.

Eligible hyperthyroidism cases comprised new diagnoses of under 2 months' duration in individuals aged 18 to 65. V usage is TRBV28 and J usage is TRBJ1-1; D possibly corresponds to TRBD1 (6 bases). The sequence was collected from a woman aged 18-35 years with stable Graves' hyperthyroidism. Sequencing used peripheral blood. The CDR3 here is CASRDKNTEAFF. CDR3 bases: TGTGCCAGCCGGGACAAGAACACTGAAGCTTTCTTT. Using reference TRBV28 and TRBJ1-1 for the parts outside the CDR3, the full variable domain is DVKVTQSSRYLVKRTGEKVFLECVQDMDHENMFWYRQDPGLGLRLIYFSYDVKMKEKGDIPEGYSVSREKKERFSLILESASTNQTSMYLCASRDKNTEAFFGQGTRLTVV.